Listed below are T cell receptor beta chains from one sample, sequenced in a study of CD8 T cells in Susac syndrome. MiXCR was run by TCRdb on the immunoSEQ multiplex PCR reads, yielding one entry per CDR3 protein. The data contain under 200,000 distinct CDR3 sequences, roughly 94% of them singletons. What was sequenced was CD4+ T cells from PBMCs. These receptors were obtained from a human donor in good health. Both conserved end residues are part of each CDR3. The D gene is left open where the match is weak. The size entry is marked missing in some rows and otherwise reads once, few, many or a size class.

once	TRBV7-9	TRBJ1-2	-	CARREADLANYGYTF	TGTGCCAGGCGGGAGGCAGACCTAGCTAACTATGGCTACACCTTC
-	TRBV9	TRBJ1-1	-	CASSASGITEAFF	TGTGCCAGCAGCGCCTCAGGGATAACTGAAGCTTTCTTT
-	TRBV27	TRBJ1-2	TRBD1	CASSSGTGQKGYTF	TGTGCCAGCAGCTCCGGGACAGGACAAAAGGGCTACACCTTC
-	TRBV29-1	TRBJ2-1	-	CSVGGSYNEQFF	TGCAGCGTTGGGGGCAGCTACAATGAGCAGTTCTTC
few	TRBV7-9	TRBJ2-3	-	CASSQEGGTDTQYF	TGTGCCAGCAGCCAGGAGGGGGGGACAGATACGCAGTATTTT
-	TRBV3-1	TRBJ1-4	-	CASSQEWDEKLFF	TGTGCCAGCAGCCAAGAATGGGATGAAAAACTGTTTTTT
-	TRBV27	TRBJ1-4	-	CASSLYNPRGSEKLFF	TGTGCCAGCAGTTTATATAACCCCCGCGGAAGTGAAAAACTGTTTTTT
-	TRBV28	TRBJ2-4	-	CASSLGGGAKNIQYF	TGTGCCAGCAGTTTGGGCGGCGGGGCCAAAAACATTCAGTACTTC
-	TRBV7-9	TRBJ2-7	-	CATSSPPRADEQYF	TGTGCCACCAGCTCCCCCCCCAGGGCGGACGAGCAGTACTTC
-	TRBV5-1	TRBJ1-5	-	CASSLCQPQHF	TGCGCCAGCAGCTTGTGTCAGCCCCAGCATTTT
-	TRBV29-1	TRBJ1-1	-	CSVGKGTIAFF	TGCAGCGTTGGAAAGGGGACGATAGCTTTCTTT
-	TRBV3-1	TRBJ2-1	TRBD2	CASSQDLTSGTYNEQFF	TGTGCCAGCAGCCAAGATCTCACTAGCGGGACCTACAATGAGCAGTTCTTC
once	TRBV29-1	TRBJ1-6	-	CSVGTGNSPLHF	TGCAGCGTGGGGACGGGTAATTCACCCCTCCACTTT
-	TRBV19	TRBJ1-5	-	CASTNLGQPQHF	TGTGCCAGTACAAATTTGGGTCAGCCCCAGCATTTT
-	TRBV29-1	TRBJ2-5	-	CSGYTSQGETQYF	TGCAGCGGATACACCTCCCAGGGGGAGACCCAGTACTTC
-	TRBV20-1	TRBJ1-5	-	CSASPGIGNQPQHF	TGCAGTGCTAGTCCTGGGATAGGCAATCAGCCCCAGCATTTT
-	TRBV12-3/TRBV12-4	TRBJ2-3	TRBD2	CASRGLAPDTQYF	TGTGCCAGCAGGGGACTAGCCCCAGATACGCAGTATTTT
once	TRBV20-1	TRBJ1-5	-	CSATRDNNQPQHF	TGCAGTGCAACCCGGGACAACAATCAGCCCCAGCATTTT
-	TRBV29-1	TRBJ1-1	TRBD1	CSVERAGGTGEAFF	TGCAGCGTTGAACGGGCAGGGGGGACCGGTGAAGCTTTCTTT
-	TRBV24-1	TRBJ2-3	TRBD2	CADVWGGGTDTQYF	TGTGCCGACGTCTGGGGGGGAGGAACAGATACGCAGTATTTT
-	TRBV4-3	TRBJ1-2	-	CASSQSLAEIYGYTF	TGCGCCAGCAGCCAATCACTCGCGGAGATTTATGGCTACACCTTC
-	TRBV4-3	TRBJ1-1	-	CASSQVEEAYTEAFF	TGCGCCAGCAGCCAAGTCGAGGAGGCATACACTGAAGCTTTCTTT
-	TRBV5-1	TRBJ2-3	-	CASSPYDAGSTDTQYF	TGCGCCAGCAGCCCCTACGACGCGGGGAGCACAGATACGCAGTATTTT
-	TRBV11-3	TRBJ2-3	TRBD1	CASSLGDRARTDTQYF	TGTGCCAGCAGCTTAGGGGACAGGGCCCGGACAGATACGCAGTATTTT
-	TRBV9	TRBJ1-6	-	CASSVSPHSPLHF	TGTGCCAGCAGCGTAAGTCCGCATTCACCCCTCCACTTT
-	TRBV30	TRBJ2-3	-	CAWKAQDTDTQYF	TGTGCCTGGAAGGCTCAGGACACAGATACGCAGTATTTT
-	TRBV29-1	TRBJ2-3	-	CSKTLGDTQYF	TGCAGCAAGACGCTAGGAGATACGCAGTATTTT
-	TRBV7-9	TRBJ2-1	-	CASKREQGRYNEQFF	TGTGCCAGCAAGCGGGAACAGGGCCGCTACAATGAGCAGTTCTTC
-	TRBV3-1	TRBJ2-7	-	CASSLAGNNEQYF	TGTGCCAGCAGCCTCGCAGGGAACAACGAGCAGTACTTC
once	TRBV7-2	TRBJ2-5	-	CASSLDGLTTQYF	TGTGCCAGCAGCTTAGACGGTTTAACGACCCAGTACTTC
-	TRBV5-1	TRBJ2-5	-	CASSPRESEETQYF	TGCGCCAGCAGCCCTCGGGAGAGTGAAGAGACCCAGTACTTC
-	TRBV6-5	TRBJ1-2	-	CASKRGDYYGYTF	TGTGCCAGCAAAAGAGGAGACTACTATGGCTACACCTTC
-	TRBV5-1	TRBJ2-7	-	CASGPGAAPQSEQYF	TGCGCCAGCGGGCCAGGGGCGGCCCCCCAAAGCGAGCAGTACTTC
-	TRBV28	TRBJ2-5	-	CASSSPLFGETQYF	TGTGCCAGCAGTTCGCCTTTATTCGGAGAGACCCAGTACTTC
-	TRBV5-1	TRBJ1-1	-	CASRVAQGYTEAFF	TGCGCCAGCAGGGTCGCCCAGGGATACACTGAAGCTTTCTTT
-	TRBV5-4	TRBJ1-2	-	CASSLEWGSNYGYTF	TGTGCCAGCAGCTTGGAATGGGGGTCTAACTATGGCTACACCTTC
-	TRBV4-3	TRBJ1-1	-	CASSQDHFRGEAFF	TGCGCCAGCAGCCAAGATCATTTCCGTGGAGAAGCTTTCTTT
-	TRBV3-1	TRBJ1-4	-	CASSQGPGGGEKLFF	TGTGCCAGCAGCCAAGGCCCGGGGGGCGGTGAAAAACTGTTTTTT
-	TRBV25-1	TRBJ2-5	TRBD1	CASSPGQWAETQYF	TGTGCCAGCAGCCCGGGACAGTGGGCAGAGACCCAGTACTTC
-	TRBV30	TRBJ2-3	-	CAWSVGPPHPYF	TGTGCCTGGAGTGTGGGACCCCCCCACCCGTATTTT
-	TRBV27	TRBJ2-6	-	CASSWTPATGANVLTF	TGTGCCAGCAGTTGGACTCCCGCCACTGGGGCCAACGTCCTGACTTTC
-	TRBV5-1	TRBJ2-2	-	CASTAGSAGELFF	TGCGCCAGCACGGCCGGATCTGCCGGGGAGCTGTTTTTT
-	TRBV4-1	TRBJ2-6	-	CASSQDLWQGDSGANVLTF	TGCGCCAGCAGCCAAGATCTGTGGCAGGGTGACTCTGGGGCCAACGTCCTGACTTTC
-	TRBV15	TRBJ2-5	TRBD2	CATSRDRVLARETQYF	TGTGCCACCAGCAGAGATCGGGTACTAGCGAGGGAGACCCAGTACTTC
-	TRBV19	TRBJ1-5	-	CASSTTEGQPQHF	TGTGCCAGTAGTACCACCGAGGGGCAGCCCCAGCATTTT
-	TRBV24-1	TRBJ1-2	-	CAPQEGNSYGYTF	TGTGCCCCGCAAGAGGGGAACAGCTATGGCTACACCTTC
once	TRBV28	TRBJ1-1	-	CASRSSRFQNTEAFF	TGTGCCAGCAGGTCATCCAGGTTTCAGAACACTGAAGCTTTCTTT
-	TRBV10-2	TRBJ2-5	-	CASHLEGSGRTSRETQYF	TGCGCCAGCCATCTTGAGGGATCGGGCCGCACTTCCAGGGAGACCCAGTACTTC
-	TRBV27	TRBJ2-1	-	CASSLTMGPGDFF	TGTGCCAGCAGTTTAACAATGGGACCTGGGGATTTCTTC
-	TRBV19	TRBJ2-1	TRBD2	CASRMTFLAGGNNEQFF	TGTGCCAGTAGGATGACCTTCCTAGCGGGGGGCAACAATGAGCAGTTCTTC